This T cell receptor beta chain was retrieved from a study of CD8+CD57+ T cells in acquired aplastic anemia. As for the study in general: The study obtained an average of around 3.4 ug of DNA from sorted CD4+ and CD8+ cells. Read counts for CD4+ cells (from healthy donors) averaged about 10.8 million.

Study-wide results and limits: For CD8+ Simpson's diversity, patients and controls showed no significant difference. Sharing between patients and controls was observed for around 27 CD8+ CDR3 sequences.

The CDR3 is made up of 12 amino acids. Germline lookup yields CDR1 DFQATT and CDR2 SNEGSKA (reference sequence). V was shortened by 3 bases and J by 3 bases, with 9 bases between the two germline ends. Template material for TCR beta VDJ and CDR3 profiling consisted of genomic DNA. TCRdb re-called the reads through MiXCR, storing one row per CDR3 protein. The sample lists about 35,000 distinct CDR3 sequences, 76% occurring once. With respect to this clonotype: The target antigen is unknown.

This sequence originates from a human donor in good health, serving as a control. The chain employs TRBV20-1 and TRBJ2-7; D is unresolved. The sequencing sample was made of sorted CD4+, CD8+, or CD8+CD57+ T cells (not recorded which) from PBMCs. Here the CDR3 DNA reads TGCAGTGCTAGTGGTCGTAACTACGAGCAGTACTTC. The encoded protein is CSASGRNYEQYF.